One sample yielded the 23 T cell receptor beta chains listed below, sequenced in a study of CD8+ T cells in alopecia areata. Extraction of RNA preceded its reverse transcription into cDNA, which served as the sequencing template. The protocol was immunoSEQ multiplex PCR, while the TCRdb copy is restricted to in-frame clones and leaves out a portion. The repertoire has more than 11,000 clones, 45% to 60% of them found once; the top ten carry around 9.9%. Lesional scalp tissue (obtained by punch biopsy) and peripheral blood were collected from alopecia areata patients. Source: skin, taken at week 0. The source is a human donor with alopecia areata.

This rearrangement joins TRBV10-3 to TRBJ1-2; D might be TRBD1 (5 bases). From germline, CDR1 is ENHRY and CDR2 SYGVKD. Trimming took 0 bases from V and 2 from J, leaving 10 bases between them. CDR3 size: 15 residues. The CDR3 DNA reads as TGTGCCATCAGTGAGTCGAGTCCAGGGAACTATGGCTACACCTTC. It translates to CAISESSPGNYGYTF.

The gene calls are TRBV9 and TRBJ1-1; D call uncertain. The V end was cut by 4 bases, the J end by 3 bases, with 10 bases between. CDR1 SGDLS and CDR2 YYNGEE come from the germline V gene. CDR3 length equals 13 residues. Here the CDR3 DNA reads TGTGCCAGCAGCCCTCACAGTGACACTGAAGCTTTCTTT. Translating it yields CASSPHSDTEAFF.

This clone was observed a handful of times. The chain is built from TRBV28 and TRBJ2-7, with D uncertain. The CDR3 extends over 14 amino acids. V dropped 1 base and J dropped 3 bases, with 10 bases sitting between them. Germline CDR1 is MDHEN and CDR2 is SYDVKM. DNA of the CDR3: TGTGCCAGCAGTTTATTCGCTCTCCGCTACGAGCAGTACTTC. It translates to CASSLFALRYEQYF.

The V and J genes are TRBV20-1 and TRBJ1-2; the D is unclear. Trimming took 7 bases from V and 4 from J, leaving 7 bases between them. The CDR3 length is 10 residues. The germline gives CDR1 DFQATT, CDR2 SNEGSKA (reference sequence). The CDR3 region is CSGSSYGYTF. The CDR3 nucleotides read TGCAGTGGCTCCAGCTATGGCTACACCTTC.

This chain connects TRBV18 to TRBJ2-7; D ambiguous. V was clipped by 6 bases and J by 0 bases, with 21 bases between them. Germline loops: CDR1 KGHSH, CDR2 LQKENI. CDR3 length equals 17 residues. CDR3 nucleotides: TGTGCCAGCTCTCCCGGACGTTCCGCACGACCCTCCTACGAGCAGTACTTC. This sequence encodes CASSPGRSARPSYEQYF.

This clone was counted a few times. CDR3 in amino acids: CASSLSGQGRNEQFF. CDR3 nucleotide sequence: TGTGCCAGCAGTTTATCCGGGCAGGGTAGGAATGAGCAGTTCTTC. This rearrangement joins TRBV28 to TRBJ2-1, with D tentatively TRBD1 (5 bases). The CDR3 length is 15 residues. Germline assignment: CDR1 MDHEN and CDR2 SYDVKM. V was cut by 1 base and J by 7 bases, with 14 bases left in between. The full variable domain, its missing parts supplied by reference TRBV28 and TRBJ2-1, is DVKVTQSSRYLVKRTGEKVFLECVQDMDHENMFWYRQDPGLGLRLIYFSYDVKMKEKGDIPEGYSVSREKKERFSLILESASTNQTSMYLCASSLSGQGRNEQFFGPGTRLTVL.

This chain joins TRBV14 and TRBJ2-1; D assignment may be TRBD1 or TRBD2 (5 bases each). V lost 6 bases to trimming and J lost 0 bases, with 15 bases between them. CDR3 length: 16 amino acids. In germline, CDR1 is SGHDN, CDR2 FVKESK. In DNA form, the CDR3 reads TGTGCCAGCAGTGCCGTGAGGGGCCGCTCCTACAATGAGCAGTTCTTC. It yields the protein CASSAVRGRSYNEQFF.

This chain connects TRBV13 to TRBJ1-2; 7 bases fit TRBD1. The germline V gene has CDR1 PRHDT and CDR2 FYEKMQ (reference sequence). J gave up 3 bases and V 5 bases, and 3 bases lay outside the gene matches. CDR3 size: 13 residues. CDR3 sequence (DNA): TGTGCCAGCAGCGACGACAGGGACTATGGCTACACCTTC. Translating gives CASSDDRDYGYTF.

The CDR3 DNA is TGTGCCAGCAGTTTAGGAGGACCAGGCAATCAGCCCCAGCATTTT. This encodes CASSLGGPGNQPQHF. The chain has TRBV27 and TRBJ1-5; no clear D. V was pared by 2 bases and J by 2 bases, with 10 bases between. The CDR3 runs 15 residues. Germline V gene lookup returns CDR1 MNHEY and CDR2 SMNVEV (reference sequence).

The genes are TRBV7-6 and TRBJ2-7, with 9 bases that match TRBD1. The CDR3 loop spans 17 amino acids. The J segment lost 6 bases and the V segment lost 5 bases, leaving 17 bases of the junction unmatched. Germline CDR1 is SGHVS and CDR2 is FNYEAQ. CDR3 residues: CASSTPGTGRVGGEQYF. DNA for the CDR3: TGTGCCAGCAGCACGCCCGGGACAGGGAGGGTGGGTGGCGAGCAGTACTTC.

The rearrangement joins TRBV10-3 to TRBJ2-3; D could derive from TRBD1 or TRBD2 (5 bases each). Germline V lookup: CDR1 ENHRY, CDR2 SYGVKD. V gave up 8 bases and J gave up 0 bases, with 15 bases separating them. The CDR3 totals 15 residues. In DNA, the CDR3 is TGTGCCATCGACCGGACACTAGGAAGCACAGATACGCAGTATTTT. Its translation: CAIDRTLGSTDTQYF.

J is TRBJ2-3 and V is TRBV7-2; no reliable D call. V lost 4 bases, J lost 3 bases, and 11 bases lay in between. Germline V lookup: CDR1 SGHTA, CDR2 FQGNSA. The CDR3 is 14 residues long. The CDR3 reads CASSSRIWTDTQYF. In nucleotides, the CDR3 is TGTGCCAGCAGCTCCCGTATCTGGACAGATACGCAGTATTTT.

In DNA form, the CDR3 reads TGTGCCTGGAGTCTATTTTCTACTAACTATGGCTACACCTTC. Its protein is CAWSLFSTNYGYTF. The genes are TRBV30 and TRBJ1-2, with D uncertain. The CDR3 totals 14 residues. V shed 2 bases and J shed 0 bases, with 10 bases lying between them. Germline V gives CDR1 GTSNPN, CDR2 SVGIG (reference sequence).

This clone was observed a handful of times. This rearrangement joins TRBV5-5 to TRBJ2-2; TRBD1 matches at 11 bases. The length of the CDR3 is 19 residues. With V trimmed by 3 bases and J by 1 base, 11 bases remained unmatched. Germline assignment: CDR1 SGHKS and CDR2 YYEKEE (reference sequence). The chain's CDR3 is CASSSPGDRGLGNTGELFF. The CDR3 DNA reads TGTGCCAGCAGCTCACCCGGGGACAGGGGGTTAGGGAACACCGGGGAGCTGTTTTTT.

V usage is TRBV5-1 and J usage is TRBJ2-5, with 11 bases matching TRBD2. Germline CDR1 is SGHRS and CDR2 is YFSETQ. J was trimmed by 1 base and V by 4 bases; bases with no gene match: 0. The CDR3 runs 14 residues. CDR3 residues: CASSTSGGQETQYF. The CDR3 bases are TGCGCCAGCAGCACTAGCGGGGGCCAAGAGACCCAGTACTTC.

This clone has more than one count but fewer than ten. This rearrangement joins TRBV5-4 to TRBJ2-3; the D gene is possibly TRBD2 (6 bases). Germline-derived CDR1 and CDR2 are SGHNT and YYREEE (reference sequence). The V and J ends lost 4 bases and 2 bases respectively, with 14 bases between them. The CDR3 is 15 residues long. CDR3 nucleotides: TGTGCCAGCAGCCGAGACGGGACTTACACAGATACGCAGTATTTT. This gives the protein CASSRDGTYTDTQYF.

The rearrangement joins TRBV5-6 to TRBJ2-2; TRBD1 matches 7 bases. With 2 bases clipped from V and 4 bases from J, the junction kept 8 bases outside the gene matches. CDR3 size: 16 residues. Germline V gene sequence: CDR1 SGHDT, CDR2 YYEEEE. The CDR3 is CASSFPGQVSTGELFF. CDR3 coding DNA: TGTGCCAGCAGCTTTCCTGGACAGGTCTCCACCGGGGAGCTGTTTTTT.

The CDR3 here is CASSFFRDRGFYEQYF. DNA for the CDR3: TGTGCCAGCAGCTTTTTTCGGGACAGGGGATTCTACGAGCAGTACTTC. J is TRBJ2-5 and V is TRBV7-9; 10 nucleotides match TRBD1. The DNA matches TRBJ2-7 better at its end, which makes the J call doubtful. The CDR3 is made up of 16 amino acids. Germline loops: CDR1 SEHNR, CDR2 FQNEAQ (reference sequence).

This clone was recorded a few times. This CDR3 reads CASSLGVGGVIKETQYF. The CDR3 DNA sequence: TGTGCCAGCAGCTTGGGGGTTGGGGGCGTTATAAAAGAGACCCAGTACTTC. J is TRBJ2-5 and V is TRBV5-4; weak D call: TRBD1 (6 bases). V dropped 0 bases and J dropped 3 bases, with 18 bases sitting between them. Germline CDR1 and CDR2: SGHNT and YYREEE (reference sequence). This CDR3 is built from 17 residues.

There are a few counts of this clone. In DNA form, the CDR3 reads TGTGCCAGCAGTGTGTCTGGACAGGGGGCTTATGAGCAGTTCTTC. Amino acids: CASSVSGQGAYEQFF. V is TRBV6-1 and J is TRBJ2-1; 11 positions match TRBD1. Trimming cost V 4 bases and J 8 bases; bases outside gene matches: 7. Per the germline V gene, CDR1 is MNHNS and CDR2 is SASEGT. The CDR3 loop spans 15 amino acids.

The V and J genes are TRBV29-1 and TRBJ2-7; possibly TRBD2 for D (5 bases). CDR3 length: 13 residues. Germline loops: CDR1 SQVTM, CDR2 ANQGSEA. V was cut by 4 bases and J by 3 bases, with 13 bases left in between. The CDR3 loop reads CSVGWTEVYEQYF. In nucleotides, the CDR3 is TGCAGCGTTGGATGGACGGAGGTCTACGAGCAGTACTTC.

The V gene is TRBV9, the J gene TRBJ2-3; 8 bases map to TRBD1. After removal of 0 bases from V and 4 bases from J, the junction contained 4 bases not matched to a gene. Germline CDR1 reads SGDLS; CDR2 reads YYNGEE. The CDR3 has 15 amino acids. The CDR3 region is CASSVAGQAADTQYF. For the CDR3, the DNA is TGTGCCAGCAGCGTAGCGGGACAGGCGGCAGATACGCAGTATTTT.

CDR3 DNA sequence: TGTGCCAGCAGTCCCCCGGCCCCCTCGACATTCTATGGCTACACCTTC. This codes for CASSPPAPSTFYGYTF. The J gene is TRBJ1-2, the V gene TRBV6-6; D not resolved. The CDR3 totals 16 residues. Germline V CDR1 and CDR2: MNHNY, SVGAGI (reference sequence). V was clipped by 5 bases and J by 4 bases, with 20 bases between them.